This T cell receptor beta chain was identified in a study of T-cell memory formation after mild COVID-19. V shed 4 bases and J shed 5 bases, with 13 bases lying between them. CDR1 and CDR2 from the germline V gene are DFQATT and SNEGSKA (reference sequence). This CDR3 region has 13 residues. This clonotype was found a few times. Sample barcodes and UMIs were carried by the TCR alpha and TCR beta cDNA libraries that 5'RACE generated with constant-segment primers. MiXCR, run by TCRdb on the 5' RACE reads, gives a single entry per CDR3 protein. The sample lists 200,000 or so distinct CDR3 sequences, about a sixth occurring once.

The sample was PBMCs or a T cell subset sorted from them (not recorded which). The sequence was obtained from an adult woman who had mild COVID-19 (a few samples of this study predate the infection). Cell type and time point are not known. The gene calls are TRBV20-1 and TRBJ2-3; a possible D gene is TRBD2 (7 bases). CDR3 DNA: TGCAGTGCTATTTGGGGGGGCGAAGATACGCAGTATTTT. It yields the protein CSAIWGGEDTQYF.